This T cell receptor (beta chain) was captured in a study of T cell repertoires in cytomegalovirus infection. Study context: Matching HLA type, along with CMV infection, was indicated by public TCR beta signatures. Overall study findings and caveats: HLA-C-restricted TCR beta clonotypes specific for CMV led the ex vivo response.

This clonotype was seen more than once but under ten times. Its cognate antigen is unknown. The CDR3 is 14 amino acids. Trimming removed 6 bases from V and 5 bases from J, with 14 bases in between. Germline CDR1 reads MNHEY; CDR2 reads SVGAGI. TCRdb recomputed calls from the reads with MiXCR, one row per CDR3 protein. In the table there are hundreds of thousands of distinct CDR3 sequences, about 33% of which are singletons. Source: cultured PBMCs, taken from culture after CMV antigen stimulation. The V call is TRBV6-5, the J call TRBJ2-1, with D perhaps matching TRBD2 (6 bases). This TCR was recovered from a human donor in good health (CMV status not recorded). Some clones in this sample may be carry-over from other donors' samples. The CDR3 reads CASRIMPGDNEQFF. CDR3 DNA sequence: TGTGCCAGCAGGATAATGCCGGGGGACAATGAGCAGTTCTTC.